The 2 T cell receptor beta chains presented below share a single source sample, sequenced in a study of STAT5B mutations in CD4+ large granular lymphocyte leukemia. Only in-frame clones appear in the TCRdb table, and some are missing; sequencing was by immunoSEQ multiplex PCR. The table has 30,000 or so clones, approximately 80% seen once. The sequencing input was CD4+ T cells from blood buffy coats. The receptors here all came from a human donor in good health.

V gene TRBV30 combines with J gene TRBJ2-1, with D perhaps matching TRBD1 or TRBD2 (6 bases each). The V end was cut by 3 bases, the J end by 10 bases, with 16 bases between. The CDR3 is made up of 13 amino acids. Germline loops: CDR1 GTSNPN, CDR2 SVGIG (reference sequence). CDR3: CAWSLAGHYEQFF. In DNA, the CDR3 is TGTGCCTGGAGCCTCGCGGGACATTACGAGCAGTTCTTC. Full variable domain (rest looked up from reference TRBV30 and TRBJ2-1): SQTIHQWPATLVQPVGSPLSLECTVEGTSNPNLYWYRQAAGRGLQLLFYSVGIGQISSEVPQNLSASRPQDRQFILSSKKLLLSDSGFYLCAWSLAGHYEQFFGPGTRLTVL.

This clone was picked up a small number of times. This chain uses TRBV5-1 with TRBJ2-7; D is perhaps TRBD2 (6 bases). The CDR3 spans 14 residues. Per the germline V gene, CDR1 is SGHRS and CDR2 is YFSETQ. The V gene lost 1 base and the J gene lost 7 bases, with 15 bases spanning the gap. The chain's CDR3 is CASSLLAEGGEQYF. Written as DNA, the CDR3 is TGCGCCAGCAGCTTGTTAGCGGAGGGCGGGGAGCAGTACTTC.